These 3 T cell receptor beta chains were all obtained from the same sample, sequenced in a study of T cells after yellow fever vaccination. Using its own MiXCR run on the 5' RACE reads, TCRdb lists one record per CDR3 protein. The sample has 95,000 to 150,000 distinct CDR3 sequences; 12% to 15% are singletons. Sequencing was performed on CD8+ T cells sorted from PBMCs, taken 5 days after the yellow fever booster vaccination. All receptors come from a man aged 18 to 29 who received the YFV17D yellow fever vaccine.

This clonotype appeared once. CDR3 loop: CSVVRGTEAFF. CDR3 sequence (DNA): TGCAGCGTTGTGAGGGGGACTGAAGCTTTCTTT. The gene calls are TRBV29-1 and TRBJ1-1; weak D call: TRBD1 (6 bases). Per the germline V gene, CDR1 is SQVTM and CDR2 is ANQGSEA. The CDR3 length is 11 residues. V lost 4 bases and J lost 5, with 8 bases in between.

The chain is built from TRBV5-1 and TRBJ1-1, with D unclear. The CDR3 is made up of 16 amino acids. Between the trimmed V and J ends, which lost 4 bases and 1 base, there was a span of 17 bases. CDR1 and CDR2 from the germline V gene are SGHRS and YFSETQ. The CDR3 nucleotides are TGCGCCAGCAGCCCCCGGGTCTGGATGAAGAACACTGAAGCTTTCTTT. This codes for CASSPRVWMKNTEAFF.

The chain joins TRBV7-9 to TRBJ2-5, with D perhaps matching TRBD2 (5 bases). Trimming took off 1 base at V and 4 bases at J, with 13 bases between the two ends. This CDR3 spans 15 amino acids. Germline CDR1 SEHNR, CDR2 FQNEAQ (reference sequence). CDR3 sequence (DNA): TGTGCCAGCAGCTTAGATCCCATACGGGGAGAGACCCAGTACTTC. Residues: CASSLDPIRGETQYF.